This TCR beta chain was observed in a study of shared clonotypes between healthy human individuals. Study results and limitations: The naive CD4 repertoires of a handful of donors were compared, and around 4.7% of clonotypes were shared. Relative to clonotypes present in all four donors, those not shared had lower generation probabilities.

Genomic DNA of every subset was divided equally among multiple immunoSEQ plates. Only in-frame clones appear in the TCRdb table, and some are missing; sequencing was by immunoSEQ multiplex PCR. There are fewer than 2.5 million clones in the sample; 93% occur only once, and 0.36% lies in the top ten. Note on this clone: Antigen unknown.

The CDR3 contains 14 residues. The germline CDR1 and CDR2 sequences are SEHNR and FQNEAQ (reference sequence). Trimming took off 2 bases at V and 8 bases at J, with 13 bases between the two ends. The sample consisted of naive CD4+ T cells from PBMCs. The subset was: CD45RA+ positively selected. The clonotype was recovered from a man younger than 35 in good health. Some clones in this sample may be carry-over from other donors' samples. The V call is TRBV7-9, the J call TRBJ2-1; D could derive from TRBD1 or TRBD2 (5 bases each). The DNA of the CDR3 is TGTGCCAGCAGCTTAAGGCAGGGACGGGATGAGCAGTTCTTC. Protein product: CASSLRQGRDEQFF.